The TCR beta chain described here comes from a study of Ad26.COV2.S vaccination and SARS-CoV-2 variants. Across the whole study: By the intramuscular route, Ad26.COV2.S was given once, or twice 56 days apart.

This clone has a single count. The antigen is not known. The treatment was: 15 to 20 received Ad26.COV2.S at low or high dose, single or two shots; several received placebo; per-sample allocation not given. The samples were gathered on day 63 after the first injection of vaccine or placebo. Whole-study findings and limits: The analyses of TCR breadth and depth may have understated the size of total T cell responses. Placebo recipients had lower spike-specific TCR breadth than vaccine recipients.

Profiled with immunoSEQ multiplex PCR; TCRdb holds only in-frame clones, not every one. In the table there are over 400,000 clones, about 90% of which are singletons. The sequencing used peripheral blood, collected in a trial of Ad26.COV2.S vaccine versus placebo. The sequence was collected from a person between 18 and 59 years old who received the Ad26.COV2.S COVID-19 vaccine or a placebo.

The CDR3, as DNA: TGTGCCAGCAGCGTAGAGCCAACAGGACAGCAGTACTTC. Translated, it gives CASSVEPTGQQYF. The gene calls are TRBV9 and TRBJ2-7, with D maybe TRBD1 (5 bases). V dropped 0 bases and J dropped 8 bases, with 12 bases sitting between them. The germline gives CDR1 SGDLS, CDR2 YYNGEE. The CDR3 is 13 residues long.